This T cell receptor beta chain was retrieved from a study of human T cells and chemical hapten exposure. Overall study: Variation in per-sample TCR yields came mainly from small pooled library volume differences.

TCRdb re-derived calls from the RACE reads in MiXCR, one entry per CDR3 protein. The sample holds roughly 380,000 distinct CDR3 sequences, around 4.8% seen once. Time point in this sample: patch test 1, 2 weeks after DPC sensitization. The sample's treatment: therapeutic diphenylcyclopropenone sensitization with weekly scalp DPC. Unfractionated whole blood served as the source for total RNA extraction. This CDR3 is 13 amino acids long. The junction had 8 bases not matched to a gene; V was cut back by 4 bases and J by 12 bases. This clonotype was seen a handful of times. This material consisted of whole blood, taken in connection with sensitization to the hapten diphenylcyclopropenone (DPC). The receptor comes from a woman between 50 and 59 years old with alopecia areata. Some clones in this sample may be carry-over from other donors' samples. The chain links TRBV12-3 or TRBV12-4 to TRBJ2-3; 9 bases agree with TRBD2. This chain's CDR3 is CASSSPGLAKQYF. CDR3 DNA sequence: TGTGCCAGCAGTTCCCCGGGACTAGCAAAACAGTATTTT.